These 11 T cell receptor beta chains came from one sample sequenced in a study of T cells in Graves' hyperthyroidism and ophthalmopathy. Researchers amplified the TCR beta CDR3 regions from RNA transcripts. The TCR CDR3 first-round RT-PCR relied on the HTBI primer set. In TCRdb, the multiplex PCR reads were re-called with MiXCR into one record per CDR3 protein. Of 650,000 to 750,000 distinct CDR3 sequences in the sample, 14% were seen once. Sequenced material: blood. The source of these receptors is a woman aged 18-30 years with Graves' hyperthyroidism.

This chain connects TRBV10-1 to TRBJ2-7; either TRBD1 or TRBD2 may fit D (5 bases each). CDR1 is WNHNN, CDR2 SYGVQD, per germline (reference sequence). The CDR3 totals 14 residues. V was cut by 2 bases and J by 5 bases, with 13 bases left in between. The DNA of the CDR3 is TGCGCCAGCAGTGAGGGGACGGCTACCGACGAGCAGTACTTC. The encoded protein is CASSEGTATDEQYF.

About this clonotype: Just one base apart from a much larger clone, this may be a read error. This sequence joins TRBV7-3 and TRBJ2-3, with 15 bases matching TRBD2. V shed 6 bases and J 12 bases; nucleotides not matched to a gene: 13. Germline V CDR1 and CDR2: SGHTA, FQGTGA. The CDR3 is 16 residues long. The CDR3 DNA reads TGTGCCAGCAGTCCTACGGGACTAGCGGGAGGCCCTCACCAGTATTTT. Its protein product is CASSPTGLAGGPHQYF.

This chain joins TRBV20-1 and TRBJ1-6; D gene unclear. The CDR3 spans 16 residues. Germline CDR1 is DFQATT and CDR2 is SNEGSKA (reference sequence). Trimming removed 0 bases at V and 0 bases at J, with 9 bases between. CDR3 region: CSARDSEFSYNSPLHF. In nucleotides, the CDR3 is TGCAGTGCTAGAGATTCGGAGTTCTCCTATAATTCACCCCTCCACTTT.

The rearrangement uses TRBV18 and TRBJ2-3; TRBD2 matches 9 bases. Looked up from germline, CDR1 is KGHSH and CDR2 is LQKENI. The CDR3 is 15 amino acids. J was trimmed by 3 bases and V by 3 bases; bases with no gene match: 4. This chain's CDR3 is CASSPSAGGTDTQYF. DNA of the CDR3: TGTGCCAGCTCACCGTCGGCGGGAGGGACAGATACGCAGTATTTT.

There are many counts of this clonotype. A read error may account for a junction end that differs from germline. This chain joins TRBV5-1 and TRBJ1-1, with 7 bases identical to TRBD1. Germline values: CDR1 SGHRS, CDR2 YFSETQ. The CDR3 has 14 amino acids. The CDR3 DNA reads as TGTGCCAGCTCGCAAACAGGGGTCAACACTGAAGCTTTCTTT. Its translation is CASSQTGVNTEAFF.

The chain joins TRBV5-5 to TRBJ2-7, with 7 bases that match TRBD1. In germline, CDR1 is SGHKS, CDR2 YYEKEE (reference sequence). J lost 1 base, V lost 4 bases, and 8 bases had no gene match. This CDR3 is 15 amino acids long. For the CDR3, the DNA is TGTGCCAGCAGCAAAGGACAGGTTCTTTCCTACGAGCAGTACTTC. Translating gives CASSKGQVLSYEQYF.

Many counts were recorded for this clonotype. The chain carries TRBV18 and TRBJ1-1, with no clear D. The germline CDR1 and CDR2 sequences are KGHSH and LQKENI. Trimming removed 0 bases at V and 1 base at J, with 9 bases between. CDR3 length: 15 amino acids. CDR3 DNA: TGTGCCAGCTCACCACCCTCAGTCCCGAACACTGAAGCTTTCTTT. Encoded protein: CASSPPSVPNTEAFF. Combining the CDR3 with reference TRBV18 and TRBJ1-1 gives the whole variable domain NAGVMQNPRHLVRRRGQEARLRCSPMKGHSHVYWYRQLPEEGLKFMVYLQKENIIDESGMPKERFSAEFPKEGPSILRIQQVVRGDSAAYFCASSPPSVPNTEAFFGQGTRLTVV.

The chain has TRBV5-1 and TRBJ1-2, with D possibly being TRBD1 (5 bases). Trimming pared 5 bases from V and 2 bases from J, leaving 19 bases between. This CDR3 is built from 16 residues. CDR1 and CDR2 (germline): SGHRS, YFSETQ. This chain's CDR3 is CASRQDPGGSNYGYTF. The CDR3 DNA follows: TGCGCCAGCAGACAGGACCCCGGAGGTTCGAACTATGGCTACACCTTC.

This clonotype has a count of ten or more. The chain couples TRBV9 to TRBJ2-5; D uncertain. Deletions cut 0 bases from V and 10 bases from J, with 16 bases between. Germline-derived CDR1 and CDR2 are SGDLS and YYNGEE. The length of the CDR3 is 14 residues. CDR3 sequence (DNA): TGTGCCAGCAGCGTAGAAGGGTACCCAATAAGCCAGTACTTC. Translating it yields CASSVEGYPISQYF.

This clonotype was observed a handful of times. This sequence joins TRBV7-9 and TRBJ2-7, with TRBD1 matching over 12 bases. The CDR3 extends over 16 amino acids. CDR1 SEHNR and CDR2 FQNEAQ come from the germline V gene (reference sequence). Trimming removed 3 bases from V and 7 bases from J; junction bases left unmatched: 10. CDR3 coding DNA: TGTGCCAGCAGCTTGTTCGTGGGACAGGGGGCGAGGGAGCAGTACTTC. It translates to CASSLFVGQGAREQYF.

This clonotype came up a few times. The chain is built from TRBV3-1 and TRBJ1-6, with D possibly matching TRBD1 (5 bases). Germline CDR1 LGHDT, CDR2 YNNKEL (reference sequence). The CDR3 sequence is 14 residues long. Trimming took off 0 bases at V and 10 bases at J, with 10 bases between the two ends. The CDR3 sequence: CASSQEGGHSPLHF. The CDR3 DNA reads as TGTGCCAGCAGCCAAGAAGGTGGACACTCACCCCTCCACTTT.